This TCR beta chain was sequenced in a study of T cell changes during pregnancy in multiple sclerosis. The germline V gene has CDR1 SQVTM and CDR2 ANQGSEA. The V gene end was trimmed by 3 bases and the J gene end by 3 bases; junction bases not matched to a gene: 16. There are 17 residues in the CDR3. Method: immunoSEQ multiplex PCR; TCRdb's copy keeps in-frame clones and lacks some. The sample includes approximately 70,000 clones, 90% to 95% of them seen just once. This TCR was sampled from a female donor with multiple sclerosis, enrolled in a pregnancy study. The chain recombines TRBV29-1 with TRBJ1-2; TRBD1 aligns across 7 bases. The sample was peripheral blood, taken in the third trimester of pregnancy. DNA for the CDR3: TGCAGCGTTGACATCCTCGGACAGGACTATGCCTACTATGGCTACACCTTC. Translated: CSVDILGQDYAYYGYTF.